The present T cell receptor beta chain was sequenced within a study of T cell responses to AZD1222 COVID-19 vaccine. TCRdb keeps only in-frame clones here, not all; method: immunoSEQ multiplex PCR. The data contain fewer than 90,000 clones, 87% of them singletons. V dropped 6 bases and J dropped 6 bases, with 11 bases sitting between them. Germline CDR1 LNHDA, CDR2 SQIVND (reference sequence). This CDR3 contains 13 residues. The rearrangement uses TRBV19 and TRBJ2-2; unclear D gene. Sequencing used peripheral blood, obtained on day 0 of AZD1222 vaccination. This clonotype originated in an adult in good health. CDR3 DNA: TGTGCCAGTAGCCCCTGGGGTTCCGGGGAGCTGTTTTTT. Its translation is CASSPWGSGELFF.